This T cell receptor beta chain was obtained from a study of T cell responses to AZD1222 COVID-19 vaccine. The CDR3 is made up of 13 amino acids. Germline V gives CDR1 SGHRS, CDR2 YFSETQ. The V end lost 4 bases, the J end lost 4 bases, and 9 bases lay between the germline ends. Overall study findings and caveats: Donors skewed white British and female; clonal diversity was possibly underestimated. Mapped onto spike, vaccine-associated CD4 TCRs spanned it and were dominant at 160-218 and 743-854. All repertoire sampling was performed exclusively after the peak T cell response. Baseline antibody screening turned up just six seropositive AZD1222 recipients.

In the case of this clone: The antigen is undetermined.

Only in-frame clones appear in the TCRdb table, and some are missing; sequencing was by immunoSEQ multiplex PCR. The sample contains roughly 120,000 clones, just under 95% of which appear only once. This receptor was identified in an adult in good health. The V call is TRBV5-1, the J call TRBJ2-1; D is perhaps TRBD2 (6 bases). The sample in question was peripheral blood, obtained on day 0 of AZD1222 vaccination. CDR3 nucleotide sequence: TGCGCCAGCAGCCGGGAGTCGTACAATGAGCAGTTCTTC. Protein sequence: CASSRESYNEQFF. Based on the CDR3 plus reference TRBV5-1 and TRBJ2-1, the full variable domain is KAGVTQTPRYLIKTRGQQVTLSCSPISGHRSVSWYQQTPGQGLQFLFEYFSETQRNKGNFPGRFSGRQFSNSRSEMNVSTLELGDSALYLCASSRESYNEQFFGPGTRLTVL.